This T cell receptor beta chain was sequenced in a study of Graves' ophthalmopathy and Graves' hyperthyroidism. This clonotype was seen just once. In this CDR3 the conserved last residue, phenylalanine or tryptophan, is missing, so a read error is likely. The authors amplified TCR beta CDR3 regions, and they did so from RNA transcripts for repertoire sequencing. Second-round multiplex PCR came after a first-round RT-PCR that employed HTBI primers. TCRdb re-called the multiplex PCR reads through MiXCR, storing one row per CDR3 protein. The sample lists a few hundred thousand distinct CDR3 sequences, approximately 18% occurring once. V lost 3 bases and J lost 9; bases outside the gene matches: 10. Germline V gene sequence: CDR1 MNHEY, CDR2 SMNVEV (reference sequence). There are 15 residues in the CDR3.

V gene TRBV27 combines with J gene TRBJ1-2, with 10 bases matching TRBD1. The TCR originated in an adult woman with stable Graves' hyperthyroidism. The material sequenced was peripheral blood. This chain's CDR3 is CASSLKGQGKIRYTV. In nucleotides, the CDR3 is TGTGCCAGCAGTTTGAAGGGACAGGGGAAGATTCGCTACACCGTC.